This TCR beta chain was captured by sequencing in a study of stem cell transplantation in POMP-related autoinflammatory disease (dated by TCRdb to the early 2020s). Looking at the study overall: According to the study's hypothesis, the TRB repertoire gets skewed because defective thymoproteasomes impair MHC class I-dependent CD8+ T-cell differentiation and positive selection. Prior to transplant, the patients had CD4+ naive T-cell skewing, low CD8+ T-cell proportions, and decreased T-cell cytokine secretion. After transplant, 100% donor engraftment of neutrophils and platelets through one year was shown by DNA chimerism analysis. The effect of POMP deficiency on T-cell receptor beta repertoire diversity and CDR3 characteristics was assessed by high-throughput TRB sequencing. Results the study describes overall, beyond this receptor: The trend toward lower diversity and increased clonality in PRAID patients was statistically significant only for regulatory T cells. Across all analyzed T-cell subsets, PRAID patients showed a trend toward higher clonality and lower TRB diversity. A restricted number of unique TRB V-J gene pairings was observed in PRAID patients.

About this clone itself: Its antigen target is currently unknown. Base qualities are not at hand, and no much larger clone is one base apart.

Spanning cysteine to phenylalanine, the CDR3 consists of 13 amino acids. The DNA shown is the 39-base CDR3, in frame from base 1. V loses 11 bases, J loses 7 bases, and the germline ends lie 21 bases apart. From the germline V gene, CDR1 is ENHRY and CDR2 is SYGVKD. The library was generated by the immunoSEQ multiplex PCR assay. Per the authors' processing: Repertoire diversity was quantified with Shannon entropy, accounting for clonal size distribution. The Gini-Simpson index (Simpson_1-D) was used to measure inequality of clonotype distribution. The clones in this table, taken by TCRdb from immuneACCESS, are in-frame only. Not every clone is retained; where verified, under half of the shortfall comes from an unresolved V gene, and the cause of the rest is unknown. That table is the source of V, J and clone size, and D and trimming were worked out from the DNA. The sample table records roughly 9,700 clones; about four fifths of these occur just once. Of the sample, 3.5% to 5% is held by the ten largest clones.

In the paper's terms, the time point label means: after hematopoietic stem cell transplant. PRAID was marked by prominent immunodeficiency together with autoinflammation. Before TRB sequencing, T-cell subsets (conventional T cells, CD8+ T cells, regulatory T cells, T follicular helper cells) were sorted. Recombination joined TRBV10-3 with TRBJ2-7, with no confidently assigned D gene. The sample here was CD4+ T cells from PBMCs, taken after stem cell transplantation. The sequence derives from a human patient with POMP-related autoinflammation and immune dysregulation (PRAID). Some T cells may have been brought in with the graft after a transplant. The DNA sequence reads TGTGCCGCCTCATTACAACACTCCTGGGAGCAGTACTTC. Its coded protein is CAASLQHSWEQYF.